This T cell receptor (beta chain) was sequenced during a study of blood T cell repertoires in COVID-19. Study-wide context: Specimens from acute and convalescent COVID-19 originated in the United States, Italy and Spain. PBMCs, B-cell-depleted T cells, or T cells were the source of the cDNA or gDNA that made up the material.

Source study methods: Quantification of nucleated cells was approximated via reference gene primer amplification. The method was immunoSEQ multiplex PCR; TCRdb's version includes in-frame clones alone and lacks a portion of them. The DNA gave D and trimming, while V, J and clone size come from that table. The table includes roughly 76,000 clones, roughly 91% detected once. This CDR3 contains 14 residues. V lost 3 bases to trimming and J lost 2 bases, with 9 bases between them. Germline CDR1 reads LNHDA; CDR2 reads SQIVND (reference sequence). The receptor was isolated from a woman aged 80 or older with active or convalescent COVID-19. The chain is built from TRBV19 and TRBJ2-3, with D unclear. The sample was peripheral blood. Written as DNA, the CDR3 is TGTGCCAGTAGTATCGCTAGAGACACAGATACGCAGTATTTT. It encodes CASSIARDTDTQYF.